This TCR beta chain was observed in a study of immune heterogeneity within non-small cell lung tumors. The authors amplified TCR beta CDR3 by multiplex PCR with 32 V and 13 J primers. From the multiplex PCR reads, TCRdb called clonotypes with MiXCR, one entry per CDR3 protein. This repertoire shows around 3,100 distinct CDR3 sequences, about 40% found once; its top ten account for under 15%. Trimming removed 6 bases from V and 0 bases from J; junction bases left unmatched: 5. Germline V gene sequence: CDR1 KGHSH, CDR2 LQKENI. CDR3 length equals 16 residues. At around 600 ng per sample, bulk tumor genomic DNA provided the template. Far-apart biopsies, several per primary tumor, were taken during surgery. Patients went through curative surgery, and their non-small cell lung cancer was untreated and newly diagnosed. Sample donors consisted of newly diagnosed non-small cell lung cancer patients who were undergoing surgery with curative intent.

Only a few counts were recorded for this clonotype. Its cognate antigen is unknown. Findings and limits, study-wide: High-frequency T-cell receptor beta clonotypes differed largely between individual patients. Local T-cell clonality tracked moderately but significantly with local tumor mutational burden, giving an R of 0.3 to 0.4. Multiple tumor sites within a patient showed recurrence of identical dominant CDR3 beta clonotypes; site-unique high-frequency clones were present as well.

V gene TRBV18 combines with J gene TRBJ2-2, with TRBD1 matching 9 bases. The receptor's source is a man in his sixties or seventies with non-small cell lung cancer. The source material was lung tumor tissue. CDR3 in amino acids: CASSQRQGANTGELFF. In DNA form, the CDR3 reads TGTGCCAGCTCGCAGAGACAGGGGGCGAACACCGGGGAGCTGTTTTTT.